The following is a T cell receptor (beta chain) sequence with its context. This specimen comes from a study of control samples from healthy donors and cancer patients. Between the trimmed V and J ends, which lost 0 bases and 6 bases, there was a span of 9 bases. The germline gives CDR1 SQVTM, CDR2 ANQGSEA. This CDR3 has 12 amino acids. Profiled with immunoSEQ multiplex PCR; TCRdb holds only in-frame clones, not every one. The sample shows about 120,000 clones, 80% to 95% of them seen only once. The chain links TRBV29-1 to TRBJ2-7, with TRBD2 as a possible D gene (6 bases). Sequencing input: blood. The receptor was isolated from a man between 40 and 49 years old in good health. CDR3 amino acids: CSVEEGLSEQYF. CDR3 nucleotide sequence: TGCAGCGTTGAAGAGGGACTGAGCGAGCAGTACTTC.